A single TCR beta chain is shown here with its context. Its antigen is currently not known. Per-base qualities were not stored, and no clone one base away is much larger. The data originate from a study of blood T cell repertoires in COVID-19 (dated by TCRdb to 2018 to 2021). A note on the overall study: Samples covering the acute and convalescent phases of COVID-19 were provided by collaborators in the United States, Italy and Spain. Where available, HLA class I and class II types were taken from metadata supplied by the sample provider and were not determined by assay-based typing. The sample metadata nearly always contained a de-identified subject ID, COVID-19 status, age in years and sex. The prospective study material was composed of cDNA or gDNA derived from T cells, B-cell-depleted T cells, or PBMCs. The repertoires were released in a freely available public database meant as a resource for research on the immune response to SARS-CoV-2. Subjects who had been exposed to COVID-19, were actively infected with it, or had recovered from it provided the deeply sampled blood TCRbeta repertoires that made up the dataset. Samples were obtained from the ongoing ImmuneRACE study (first 160 participants) and from 1,254 subjects provided by 6 global collaborators.

TCRbeta CDR3 regions were amplified from genomic DNA by means of the immunoSEQ Assay, a bias-controlled multiplex PCR. The paper's data handling went like this. The number of nucleated cells in each sample was estimated by amplification of reference gene primers within the assay. To quantify the absolute abundance of each unique TCRbeta CDR3 rearrangement, sequence reads were collapsed and filtered. For each sample, productive Simpson clonality was calculated as the square root of Simpson's diversity index over productive rearrangements. The immuneACCESS repertoire file appears here via TCRdb, limited to in-frame rearrangements. These files lack a portion of the clones; in checked studies, under half of the deficit traces to unresolved V genes, and the cause of the others is not known. V, J and clone size are those of that table, while D and trimming were read from the DNA. A total of about 350,000 clones appear in this sample, around 90% of them only once. The top ten hold 3.9% of the sample.

CDR3 length: 14 amino acids, cysteine to phenylalanine. This entry keeps only the CDR3 DNA: 42 bases, framed from base 1. From a lookup of the germline V gene, CDR1 and CDR2 are SGHRS and YFSETQ. Trimming at the junction amounts to 3 bases on V and 4 bases on J, and the germline ends lie 13 bases apart. Study-wide conclusions, independent of this receptor: Clinical and demographic metadata were provided uncurated, with the amount varying by source and participant.

One collaborating source in Seattle enrolled patients during active infection and followed them longitudinally through the course of disease. The collaborating institutions used their own protocols to collect whole blood in K2EDTA tubes. For TCRbeta analysis, collaborators shipped samples as frozen whole blood, isolated PBMCs, or DNA extracted from either of those sample types. The source is a woman between 55 and 75 years old with COVID-19, enrolled during active disease. Specimen: peripheral blood. The chain joins TRBV5-1 to TRBJ2-5; a weak D assignment points to TRBD2 (6 bases agree). The CDR3: CASSWEKAGETQYF. The nucleotides read TGCGCCAGCAGCTGGGAGAAAGCGGGAGAGACCCAGTACTTC.